Given below is one T cell receptor (beta chain) in context. What it recognizes is unknown. At one boundary the junction diverges from the germline segment, which might be a read error. This entry belongs to a study of blood T cells in healthy people across ages. Notes on the study in general: Diversity was higher, and naive CD4+ cells more numerous, in long-lived donors than in aged donors. TCR beta diversity was tightly associated with the proportion of naive T cells. Getting older went along with TCR beta diversity per million T cells dropping roughly linearly.

CDR3 length: 12 amino acids. Germline CDR1 is MDHEN and CDR2 is SYDVKM. The authors ran a second PCR of about 7 to 11 cycles using a sample-barcoded 5' primer and a J-beta primer mix. Researchers report that a template-switch adaptor with 12 random nucleotides tagged each cDNA molecule. One entry per CDR3 protein results from TCRdb running MiXCR on the 5' RACE reads. The sample includes over 1.5 million distinct CDR3 sequences, around half of them seen just once. The sequenced sample consisted of blood. The source of this sequence is a woman in her forties in good health. The J gene is TRBJ2-3, the V gene TRBV28; D is unresolved. CDR3 region: CASRQRTDAQYF. Written as DNA, the CDR3 is TGTGCCAGCAGGCAACGCACAGATGCGCAGTATTTT.